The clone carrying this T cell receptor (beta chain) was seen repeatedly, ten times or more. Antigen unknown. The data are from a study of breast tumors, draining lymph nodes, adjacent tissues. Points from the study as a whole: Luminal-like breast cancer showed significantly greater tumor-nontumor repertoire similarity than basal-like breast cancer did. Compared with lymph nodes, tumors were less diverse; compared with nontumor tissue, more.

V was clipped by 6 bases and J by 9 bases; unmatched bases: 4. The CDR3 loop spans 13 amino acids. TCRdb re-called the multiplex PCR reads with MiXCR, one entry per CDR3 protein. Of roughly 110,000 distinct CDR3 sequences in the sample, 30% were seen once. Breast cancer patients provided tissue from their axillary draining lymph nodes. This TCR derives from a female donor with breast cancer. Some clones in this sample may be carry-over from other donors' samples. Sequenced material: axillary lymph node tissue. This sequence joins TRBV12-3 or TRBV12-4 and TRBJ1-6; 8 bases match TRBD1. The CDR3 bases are TGTGCCAGCAGAACAGGGGGGGCTTCACCCCTCCACTTT. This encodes CASRTGGASPLHF.